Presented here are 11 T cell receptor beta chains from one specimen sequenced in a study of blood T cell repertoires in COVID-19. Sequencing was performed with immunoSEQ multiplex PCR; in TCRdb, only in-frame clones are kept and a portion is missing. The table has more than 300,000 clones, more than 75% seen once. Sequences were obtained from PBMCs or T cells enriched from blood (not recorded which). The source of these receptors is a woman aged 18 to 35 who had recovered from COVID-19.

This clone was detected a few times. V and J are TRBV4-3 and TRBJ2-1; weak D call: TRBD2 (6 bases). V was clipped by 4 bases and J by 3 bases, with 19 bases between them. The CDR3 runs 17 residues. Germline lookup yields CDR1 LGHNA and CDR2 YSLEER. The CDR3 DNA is TGCGCCAGCAGCCCACGTACCGGGACTCTGGACTACAATGAGCAGTTCTTC. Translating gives CASSPRTGTLDYNEQFF.

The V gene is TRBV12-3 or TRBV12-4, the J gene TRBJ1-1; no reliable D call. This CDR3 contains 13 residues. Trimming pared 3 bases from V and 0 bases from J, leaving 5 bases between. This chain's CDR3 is CASSLGVNTEAFF. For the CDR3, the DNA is TGTGCCAGCAGTTTGGGAGTGAACACTGAAGCTTTCTTT.

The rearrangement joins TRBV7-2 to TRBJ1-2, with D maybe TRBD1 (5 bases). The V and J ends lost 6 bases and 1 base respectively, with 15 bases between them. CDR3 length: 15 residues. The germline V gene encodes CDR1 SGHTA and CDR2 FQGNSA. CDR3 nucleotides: TGTGCCAGCAGTCGAACCTCAGGGCATAACTATGGCTACACCTTC. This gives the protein CASSRTSGHNYGYTF.

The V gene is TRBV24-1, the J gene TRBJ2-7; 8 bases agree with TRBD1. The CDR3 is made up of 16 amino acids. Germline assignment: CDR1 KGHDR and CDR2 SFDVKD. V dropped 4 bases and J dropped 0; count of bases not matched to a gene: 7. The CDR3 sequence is CATSDPGTGHSYEQYF. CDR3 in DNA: TGTGCCACCAGTGACCCCGGGACAGGCCACTCCTACGAGCAGTACTTC.

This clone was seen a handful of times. Here the CDR3 reads CASSFLAGVGETQYF. The CDR3 nucleotides are TGTGCCAGCAGTTTTCTTGCGGGCGTTGGGGAGACCCAGTACTTC. The chain carries TRBV27 and TRBJ2-5; TRBD2 is a possible D gene (5 bases). The V end was cut by 3 bases, the J end by 5 bases, with 16 bases between. This CDR3 region has 15 residues. Germline CDR1 and CDR2: MNHEY and SMNVEV (reference sequence).

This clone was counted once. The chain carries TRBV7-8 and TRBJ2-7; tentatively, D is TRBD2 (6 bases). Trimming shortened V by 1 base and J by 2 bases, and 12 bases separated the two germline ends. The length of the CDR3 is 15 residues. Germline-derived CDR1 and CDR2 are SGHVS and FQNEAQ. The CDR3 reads CASSLEPGLTYEQYF. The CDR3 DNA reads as TGTGCCAGCAGCTTAGAACCGGGACTTACCTACGAGCAGTACTTC.

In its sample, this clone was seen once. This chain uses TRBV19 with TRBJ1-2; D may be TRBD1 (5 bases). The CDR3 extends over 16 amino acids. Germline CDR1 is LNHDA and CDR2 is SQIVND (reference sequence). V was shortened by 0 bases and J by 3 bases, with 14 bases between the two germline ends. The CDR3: CASSIDLAGRDYGYTF. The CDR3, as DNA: TGTGCCAGTAGTATAGATCTCGCAGGGAGGGACTATGGCTACACCTTC. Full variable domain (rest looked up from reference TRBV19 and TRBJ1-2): DGGITQSPKYLFRKEGQNVTLSCEQNLNHDAMYWYRQDPGQGLRLIYYSQIVNDFQKGDIAEGYSVSREKKESFPLTVTSAQKNPTAFYLCASSIDLAGRDYGYTFGSGTRLTVV.

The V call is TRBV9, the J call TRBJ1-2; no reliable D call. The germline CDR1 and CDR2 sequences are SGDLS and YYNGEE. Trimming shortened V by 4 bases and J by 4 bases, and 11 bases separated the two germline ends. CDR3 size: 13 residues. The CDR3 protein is CASSSSGRYGYTF. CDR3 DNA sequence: TGTGCCAGCAGCTCGAGCGGCCGCTATGGCTACACCTTC. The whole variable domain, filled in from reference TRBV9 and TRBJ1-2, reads DSGVTQTPKHLITATGQRVTLRCSPRSGDLSVYWYQQSLDQGLQFLIQYYNGEERAKGNILERFSAQQFPDLHSELNLSSLELGDSALYFCASSSSGRYGYTFGSGTRLTVV.

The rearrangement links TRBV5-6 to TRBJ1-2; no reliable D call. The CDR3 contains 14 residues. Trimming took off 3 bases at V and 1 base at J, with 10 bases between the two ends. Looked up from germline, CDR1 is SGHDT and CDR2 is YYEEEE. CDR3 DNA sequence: TGTGCCAGCAGCTCGAGACTGCTTAACTATGGCTACACCTTC. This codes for CASSSRLLNYGYTF. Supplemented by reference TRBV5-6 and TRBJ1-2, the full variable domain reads DAGVTQSPTHLIKTRGQQVTLRCSPKSGHDTVSWYQQALGQGPQFIFQYYEEEERQRGNFPDRFSGHQFPNYSSELNVNALLLGDSALYLCASSSRLLNYGYTFGSGTRLTVV.

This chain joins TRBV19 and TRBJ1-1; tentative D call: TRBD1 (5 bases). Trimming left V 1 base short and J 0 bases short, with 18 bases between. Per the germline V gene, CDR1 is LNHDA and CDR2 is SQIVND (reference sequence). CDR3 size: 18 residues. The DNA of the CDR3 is TGTGCCAGTAGTATAGTTTCAGGGAAAGTCGGAGTGAACACTGAAGCTTTCTTT. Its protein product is CASSIVSGKVGVNTEAFF.

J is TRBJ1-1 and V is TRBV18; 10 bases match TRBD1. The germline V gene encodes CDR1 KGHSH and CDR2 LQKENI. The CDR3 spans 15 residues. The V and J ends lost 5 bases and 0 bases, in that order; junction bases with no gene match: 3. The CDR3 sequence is CASSTGQGMNTEAFF. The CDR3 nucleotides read TGTGCCAGCTCAACGGGACAGGGGATGAACACTGAAGCTTTCTTT.